These 23 T cell receptor beta chains were sequenced from one sample in a study of graft-versus-host responses after intestinal transplantation. Antigen specificity for these receptors is unknown. Method: immunoSEQ multiplex PCR; TCRdb's copy keeps in-frame clones and lacks some. The profile shows about 47,000 clones, approximately 95% of them singletons. The sequenced sample was unstimulated CD8+ T cells sorted from spleen or lymph node cells, obtained before transplant. These receptors were obtained from a human donor who was the organ donor for an intestinal transplant.

The CDR3 nucleotides are TGTGCCAGCAGCGTAGCGACAGGGAGTGGCTACACCTTC. Protein product: CASSVATGSGYTF. The chain carries TRBV9 and TRBJ1-2; 7 nucleotides align to TRBD1. The CDR3 consists of 13 residues. V trimming: 0 bases; J trimming: 7 bases; junction bases outside the gene matches: 3. Germline V gives CDR1 SGDLS, CDR2 YYNGEE.

The gene calls are TRBV29-1 and TRBJ1-1; D may be TRBD1 (5 bases). V shed 7 bases and J shed 0 bases, with 18 bases lying between them. This CDR3 is built from 15 residues. CDR1 is SQVTM and CDR2 is ANQGSEA in the germline V gene. The CDR3 spells CSARGASTVNTEAFF. The CDR3 DNA follows: TGCAGCGCTCGAGGGGCATCGACGGTGAACACTGAAGCTTTCTTT.

This chain uses TRBV5-8 with TRBJ2-7; no definite D call. This CDR3 has 17 residues. Germline loops: CDR1 SGHTS, CDR2 YDEGEE. The V and J ends lost 0 bases and 2 bases respectively, with 18 bases between them. The CDR3 sequence: CASSLAYRVEQTYEQYF. The CDR3 DNA is TGTGCCAGCAGCTTGGCCTATAGGGTGGAACAAACCTACGAGCAGTACTTC.

Only a few counts were recorded for this clone. This chain connects TRBV5-5 to TRBJ2-2, with TRBD1 identical over 7 bases. Germline CDR1 reads SGHKS; CDR2 reads YYEKEE (reference sequence). V dropped 4 bases and J dropped 6; count of bases not matched to a gene: 3. The length of the CDR3 is 13 residues. The CDR3 nucleotides read TGTGCCAGCAGCGTAACAGGGGCCGGGGAGCTGTTTTTT. Protein: CASSVTGAGELFF.

V and J are TRBV27 and TRBJ1-1; TRBD1 matches at 7 bases. Per germline, CDR1 MNHEY and CDR2 SMNVEV (reference sequence). V shed 4 bases and J 3 bases; nucleotides not matched to a gene: 5. This CDR3 spans 14 amino acids. Here the CDR3 DNA reads TGTGCCAGCAGTTCCCCAGGGGGGTACACTGAAGCTTTCTTT. Amino acid sequence: CASSSPGGYTEAFF.

The rearrangement links TRBV6-5 to TRBJ1-4, with no clear D. The germline V gene encodes CDR1 MNHEY and CDR2 SVGAGI. The CDR3 loop spans 15 amino acids. Trimming left V 2 bases short and J 4 bases short, with 11 bases between. CDR3 sequence (DNA): TGTGCCAGCAGTTACGCCAGAGGAGATAATGAAAAACTGTTTTTT. Its translation is CASSYARGDNEKLFF.

The J gene is TRBJ2-7, the V gene TRBV6-1; TRBD1 aligns across 9 bases. The CDR3 consists of 14 residues. The junction had 7 bases not matched to a gene; V was cut back by 7 bases and J by 3 bases. The germline CDR1 and CDR2 sequences are MNHNS and SASEGT. As DNA, the CDR3 is TGTGCCAGCACTGGGGGACAGGGCAACTACGAGCAGTACTTC. Translated: CASTGGQGNYEQYF.

The chain links TRBV2 to TRBJ2-2; a weak D match, TRBD2 (5 bases). Looked up from germline, CDR1 is SNHLY and CDR2 is FYNNEI. V was shortened by 4 bases and J by 2 bases, with 8 bases between the two germline ends. This CDR3 spans 14 amino acids. CDR3 sequence: CASSGEGNTGELFF. CDR3 sequence (DNA): TGTGCCAGCAGTGGAGAGGGAAACACCGGGGAGCTGTTTTTT.

This chain joins TRBV5-4 and TRBJ1-1, with no clear D. Germline loops: CDR1 SGHNT, CDR2 YYREEE (reference sequence). Trimming removed 1 base at V and 0 bases at J, with 16 bases between. CDR3 length: 17 amino acids. CDR3 amino acids: CASSLPALGDLNTEAFF. CDR3 bases: TGTGCCAGCAGCTTGCCGGCCCTCGGTGATCTGAACACTGAAGCTTTCTTT. The full variable domain, in which reference TRBV5-4 and TRBJ1-1 provide the parts outside the CDR3, is ETGVTQSPTHLIKTRGQQVTLRCSSQSGHNTVSWYQQALGQGPQFIFQYYREEENGRGNFPPRFSGLQFPNYSSELNVNALELDDSALYLCASSLPALGDLNTEAFFGQGTRLTVV.

This clone has more than one count but fewer than ten. The chain has TRBV27 and TRBJ2-7; TRBD1 matches at 8 bases. CDR1 MNHEY and CDR2 SMNVEV come from the germline V gene (reference sequence). With V trimmed by 8 bases and J by 2 bases, 11 bases remained unmatched. The CDR3 is 15 residues long. The CDR3 bases are TGTGCCAGCGGGCGACAGGGGCATCTTACCTACGAGCAGTACTTC. This sequence encodes CASGRQGHLTYEQYF.

The chain carries TRBV29-1 and TRBJ1-1, with D hard to call. V was shortened by 3 bases and J by 4 bases, with 9 bases between the two germline ends. Germline CDR1 SQVTM, CDR2 ANQGSEA. The CDR3 is made up of 12 amino acids. The CDR3 is CSVDLISTEAFF. In DNA, the CDR3 is TGCAGCGTTGATCTAATTTCCACTGAAGCTTTCTTT.

J is TRBJ2-5 and V is TRBV5-6, with D perhaps given as TRBD1 or TRBD2 (5 bases each). The CDR3 consists of 14 residues. Looked up from germline, CDR1 is SGHDT and CDR2 is YYEEEE. The ends were cut back, 0 bases at V and 7 bases at J, with 13 bases in the middle. The CDR3 DNA follows: TGTGCCAGCAGCTTGGGTCTGGGGACGGGGACCCAGTACTTC. Its protein product is CASSLGLGTGTQYF.

The genes are TRBV28 and TRBJ2-7, with 8 positions matching TRBD1. The CDR3 sequence is 13 residues long. Per the germline V gene, CDR1 is MDHEN and CDR2 is SYDVKM. V was pared by 2 bases and J by 12 bases, with 9 bases of the junction left unmatched. CDR3 in amino acids: CASSLRGTGARYF. CDR3 bases: TGTGCCAGCAGTTTACGGGGGACAGGCGCCCGGTACTTC. The whole variable domain, filled in from reference TRBV28 and TRBJ2-7, reads DVKVTQSSRYLVKRTGEKVFLECVQDMDHENMFWYRQDPGLGLRLIYFSYDVKMKEKGDIPEGYSVSREKKERFSLILESASTNQTSMYLCASSLRGTGARYFGPGTRLTVT.

This chain connects TRBV11-2 to TRBJ1-1; D call uncertain. The CDR3 length is 14 residues. V was shortened by 8 bases and J by 1 base, with 14 bases between the two germline ends. CDR1 is SGHAT, CDR2 FQNNGV, per germline. CDR3: CASSGGPRNTEAFF. The CDR3 coding sequence is TGTGCCAGCTCAGGCGGGCCTCGGAACACTGAAGCTTTCTTT.

This chain links TRBV6-5 with TRBJ1-2; D is uncertain. This CDR3 spans 13 amino acids. V was shortened by 6 bases and J by 3 bases, with 11 bases between the two germline ends. Germline V lookup: CDR1 MNHEY, CDR2 SVGAGI. This CDR3 reads CASRAWEDYGYTF. CDR3 DNA: TGTGCCAGCAGAGCCTGGGAAGACTATGGCTACACCTTC.

The chain employs TRBV5-6 and TRBJ2-5, with 8 bases matching TRBD1. After removal of 2 bases from V and 2 bases from J, the junction contained 2 bases not matched to a gene. There are 14 residues in the CDR3. Germline V lookup: CDR1 SGHDT, CDR2 YYEEEE. CDR3 protein: CASSFGTGQETQYF. The CDR3 DNA is TGTGCCAGCAGCTTCGGGACAGGTCAAGAGACCCAGTACTTC.

This sequence joins TRBV7-9 and TRBJ1-1; D not certain. The CDR3 is made up of 15 amino acids. V was clipped by 5 bases and J by 1 base, with 14 bases between them. CDR1 and CDR2 from the germline V gene are SEHNR and FQNEAQ (reference sequence). CDR3 nucleotide sequence: TGTGCCAGCAGCGACCTCGAGTACACGAACACTGAAGCTTTCTTT. Translation: CASSDLEYTNTEAFF.

This sequence joins TRBV7-8 and TRBJ2-3; D tentatively fits TRBD1 or TRBD2 (5 bases each). The germline gives CDR1 SGHVS, CDR2 FQNEAQ. The CDR3 has 14 residues. The V end lost 1 base, the J end lost 5 bases, and 10 bases lay between the germline ends. Here the CDR3 DNA reads TGTGCCAGCAGCTTAGTTGGGACCGGAGATACGCAGTATTTT. This codes for CASSLVGTGDTQYF.

The chain employs TRBV9 and TRBJ2-6, with a tentative D call TRBD1 (5 bases). The CDR3 sequence is 17 residues long. Between the trimmed V and J ends, which lost 3 bases and 0 bases, there was a span of 13 bases. The germline V gene encodes CDR1 SGDLS and CDR2 YYNGEE. The CDR3, as DNA: TGTGCCAGCAGCGACCCGAGACAGTCCTCTGGGGCCAACGTCCTGACTTTC. Its protein is CASSDPRQSSGANVLTF.

The chain joins TRBV14 to TRBJ1-1, with TRBD1 as a possible D gene (5 bases). This CDR3 comprises 14 residues. CDR1 is SGHDN and CDR2 is FVKESK in the germline V gene. With 4 bases removed from V and 4 bases from J, the gap between germline ends came to 13 bases. This CDR3 reads CASSLQWDGTEAFF. In DNA form, the CDR3 reads TGTGCCAGCAGCCTTCAGTGGGACGGCACTGAAGCTTTCTTT.

The V gene is TRBV6-5, the J gene TRBJ2-4, with 8 bases identical to TRBD1. The germline gives CDR1 MNHEY, CDR2 SVGAGI. The V gene end was trimmed by 0 bases and the J gene end by 1 base; junction bases not matched to a gene: 2. The CDR3 totals 16 residues. CDR3 loop: CASSYSTGVAKNIQYF. The CDR3 DNA follows: TGTGCCAGCAGTTACTCGACAGGGGTGGCCAAAAACATTCAGTACTTC.

This sequence joins TRBV28 and TRBJ2-1, with 13 positions matching TRBD2. This CDR3 is 19 amino acids long. CDR1 and CDR2 (germline): MDHEN, SYDVKM. V dropped 5 bases and J dropped 2; count of bases not matched to a gene: 12. The CDR3 sequence: CASSDQLAGGLRTYNEQFF. The CDR3 DNA is TGTGCCAGCAGTGACCAACTAGCGGGGGGGCTTCGTACCTACAATGAGCAGTTCTTC.

This chain connects TRBV29-1 to TRBJ2-5, with a possible D match to TRBD1 (6 bases). The CDR3 has 13 amino acids. Per the germline V gene, CDR1 is SQVTM and CDR2 is ANQGSEA. Trimming took 1 base from V and 4 from J, leaving 10 bases between them. Here the CDR3 DNA reads TGCAGCGTTGAAGGTAGAGGGGGAGAGACCCAGTACTTC. This sequence encodes CSVEGRGGETQYF.